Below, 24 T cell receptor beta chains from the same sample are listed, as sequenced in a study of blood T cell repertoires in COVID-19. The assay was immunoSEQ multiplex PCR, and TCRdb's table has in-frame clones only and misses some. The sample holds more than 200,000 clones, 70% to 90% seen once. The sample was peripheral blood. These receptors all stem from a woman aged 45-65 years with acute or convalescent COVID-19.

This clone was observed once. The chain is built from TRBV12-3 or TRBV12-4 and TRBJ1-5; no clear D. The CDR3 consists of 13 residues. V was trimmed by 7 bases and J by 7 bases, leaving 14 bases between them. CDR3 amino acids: CASTVESRQPQHF. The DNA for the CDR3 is TGTGCCAGCACCGTGGAGAGTCGGCAGCCCCAGCATTTT.

CDR3 region: CAWSEVGAGRPQHF. The CDR3 coding sequence is TGTGCCTGGAGTGAGGTGGGGGCTGGTCGGCCCCAGCATTTT. This sequence joins TRBV30 and TRBJ1-5, with D possibly being TRBD1 (6 bases). This CDR3 contains 14 residues. Per the germline V gene, CDR1 is GTSNPN and CDR2 is SVGIG (reference sequence). V was cut by 1 base and J by 9 bases, with 16 bases left in between.

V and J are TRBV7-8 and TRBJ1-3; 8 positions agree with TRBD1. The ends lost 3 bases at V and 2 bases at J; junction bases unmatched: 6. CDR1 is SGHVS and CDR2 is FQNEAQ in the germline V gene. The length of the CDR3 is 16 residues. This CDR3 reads CASSLDRAWPGNTIYF. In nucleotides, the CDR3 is TGTGCCAGCAGCTTGGACAGGGCTTGGCCTGGAAACACCATATATTTT.

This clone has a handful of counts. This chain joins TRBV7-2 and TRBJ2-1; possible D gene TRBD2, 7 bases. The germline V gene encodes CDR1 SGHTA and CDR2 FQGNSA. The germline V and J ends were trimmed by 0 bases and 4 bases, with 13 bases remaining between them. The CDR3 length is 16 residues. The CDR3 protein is CASSLAAGAGYNEQFF. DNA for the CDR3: TGTGCCAGCAGCTTAGCGGCGGGGGCCGGATACAATGAGCAGTTCTTC. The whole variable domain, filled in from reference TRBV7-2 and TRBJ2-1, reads GAGVSQSPSNKVTEKGKDVELRCDPISGHTALYWYRQSLGQGLEFLIYFQGNSAPDKSGLPSDRFSAERTGGSVSTLTIQRTQQEDSAVYLCASSLAAGAGYNEQFFGPGTRLTVL.

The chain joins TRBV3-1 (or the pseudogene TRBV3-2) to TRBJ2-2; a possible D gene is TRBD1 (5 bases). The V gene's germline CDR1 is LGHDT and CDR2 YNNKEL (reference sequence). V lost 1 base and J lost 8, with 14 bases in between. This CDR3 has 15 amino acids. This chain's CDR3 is CASSQASGMAGELFF. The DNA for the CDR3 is TGTGCCAGCAGCCAAGCCTCAGGGATGGCGGGGGAGCTGTTTTTT.

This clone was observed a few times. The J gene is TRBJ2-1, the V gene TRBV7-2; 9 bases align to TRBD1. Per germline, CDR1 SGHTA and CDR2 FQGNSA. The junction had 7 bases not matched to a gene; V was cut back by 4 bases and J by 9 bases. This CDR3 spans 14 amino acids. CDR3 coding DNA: TGTGCCAGCAGCTCCCAAGGGACAGGGACTGAGCAGTTCTTC. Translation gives CASSSQGTGTEQFF.

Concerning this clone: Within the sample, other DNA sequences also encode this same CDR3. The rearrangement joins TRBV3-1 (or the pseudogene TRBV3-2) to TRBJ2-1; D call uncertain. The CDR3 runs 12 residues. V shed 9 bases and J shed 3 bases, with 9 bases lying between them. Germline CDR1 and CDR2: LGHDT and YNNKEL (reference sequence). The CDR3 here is CASSGLYNEQFF. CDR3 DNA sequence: TGTGCCAGTTCTGGGCTCTACAATGAGCAGTTCTTC.

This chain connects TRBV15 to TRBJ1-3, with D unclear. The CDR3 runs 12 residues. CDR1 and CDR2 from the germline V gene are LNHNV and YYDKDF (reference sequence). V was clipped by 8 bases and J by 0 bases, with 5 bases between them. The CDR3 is CATPVSGNTIYF. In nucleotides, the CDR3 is TGTGCCACCCCTGTCTCTGGAAACACCATATATTTT.

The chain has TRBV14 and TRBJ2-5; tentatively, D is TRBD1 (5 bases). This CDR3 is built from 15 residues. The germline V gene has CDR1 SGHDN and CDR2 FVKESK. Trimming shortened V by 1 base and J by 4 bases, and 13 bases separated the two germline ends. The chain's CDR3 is CASSQAGSRAETQYF. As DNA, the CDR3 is TGTGCCAGCAGCCAAGCAGGGTCACGGGCAGAGACCCAGTACTTC.

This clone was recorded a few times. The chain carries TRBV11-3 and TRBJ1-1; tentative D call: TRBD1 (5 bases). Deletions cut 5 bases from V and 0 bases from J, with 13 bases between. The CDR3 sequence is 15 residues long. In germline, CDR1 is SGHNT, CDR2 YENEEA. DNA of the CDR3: TGTGCCAGCAGCAAAAGCGGGGCGATGAACACTGAAGCTTTCTTT. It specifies CASSKSGAMNTEAFF.

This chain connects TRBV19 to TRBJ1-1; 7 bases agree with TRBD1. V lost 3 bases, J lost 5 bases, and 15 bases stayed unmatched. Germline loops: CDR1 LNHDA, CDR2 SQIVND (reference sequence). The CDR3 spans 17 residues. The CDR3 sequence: CASSIYPFLTGRTEAFF. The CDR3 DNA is TGTGCCAGTAGTATTTATCCTTTCTTGACAGGGAGGACTGAAGCTTTCTTT.

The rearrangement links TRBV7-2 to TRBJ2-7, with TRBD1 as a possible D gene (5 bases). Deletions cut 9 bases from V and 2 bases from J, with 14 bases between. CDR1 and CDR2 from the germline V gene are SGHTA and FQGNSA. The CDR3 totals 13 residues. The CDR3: CASRGWNPYEQYF. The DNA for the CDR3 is TGTGCCAGTAGGGGCTGGAACCCCTACGAGCAGTACTTC.

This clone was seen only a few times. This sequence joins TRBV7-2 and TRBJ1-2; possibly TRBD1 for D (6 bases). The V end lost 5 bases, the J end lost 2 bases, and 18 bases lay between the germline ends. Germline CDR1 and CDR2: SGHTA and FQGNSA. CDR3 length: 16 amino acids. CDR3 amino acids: CASSPRGGAFNYGYTF. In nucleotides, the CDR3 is TGTGCCAGCAGCCCCCGGGGGGGGGCGTTCAACTATGGCTACACCTTC.

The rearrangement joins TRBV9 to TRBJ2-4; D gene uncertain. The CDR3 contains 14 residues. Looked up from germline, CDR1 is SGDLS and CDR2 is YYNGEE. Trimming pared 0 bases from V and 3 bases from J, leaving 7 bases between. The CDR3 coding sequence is TGTGCCAGCAGCGTAGAACAGAACAAAAACATTCAGTACTTC. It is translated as CASSVEQNKNIQYF. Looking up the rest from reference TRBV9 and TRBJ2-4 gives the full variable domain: DSGVTQTPKHLITATGQRVTLRCSPRSGDLSVYWYQQSLDQGLQFLIQYYNGEERAKGNILERFSAQQFPDLHSELNLSSLELGDSALYFCASSVEQNKNIQYFGAGTRLSVL.

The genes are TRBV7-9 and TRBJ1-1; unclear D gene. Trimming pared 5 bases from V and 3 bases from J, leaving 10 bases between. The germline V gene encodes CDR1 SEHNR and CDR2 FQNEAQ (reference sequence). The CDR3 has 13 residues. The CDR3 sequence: CASSKRADTEAFF. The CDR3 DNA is TGTGCCAGCAGCAAGAGGGCTGACACTGAAGCTTTCTTT. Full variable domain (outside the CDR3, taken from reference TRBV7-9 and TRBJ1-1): DTGVSQNPRHKITKRGQNVTFRCDPISEHNRLYWYRQTLGQGPEFLTYFQNEAQLEKSRLLSDRFSAERPKGSFSTLEIQRTEQGDSAMYLCASSKRADTEAFFGQGTRLTVV.

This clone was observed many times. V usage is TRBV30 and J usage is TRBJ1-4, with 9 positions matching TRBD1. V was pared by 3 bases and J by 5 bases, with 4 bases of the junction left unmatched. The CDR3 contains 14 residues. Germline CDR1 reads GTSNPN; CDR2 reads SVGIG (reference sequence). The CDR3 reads CAWSRQGGNEKLFF. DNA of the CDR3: TGTGCCTGGAGCCGACAGGGGGGCAATGAAAAACTGTTTTTT.

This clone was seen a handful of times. The CDR3 sequence is CASSLDSGGLNNEQFF. The CDR3 nucleotides are TGTGCCAGCAGCTTGGATAGCGGGGGGCTAAACAATGAGCAGTTCTTC. V is TRBV5-4 and J is TRBJ2-1; 10 bases are shared with TRBD2. Trimming at V came to 0 bases and at J to 5 bases, leaving 5 bases not matched to a gene. CDR1 SGHNT and CDR2 YYREEE come from the germline V gene (reference sequence). The CDR3 consists of 16 residues. The whole variable domain, remainder taken from reference TRBV5-4 and TRBJ2-1, is ETGVTQSPTHLIKTRGQQVTLRCSSQSGHNTVSWYQQALGQGPQFIFQYYREEENGRGNFPPRFSGLQFPNYSSELNVNALELDDSALYLCASSLDSGGLNNEQFFGPGTRLTVL.

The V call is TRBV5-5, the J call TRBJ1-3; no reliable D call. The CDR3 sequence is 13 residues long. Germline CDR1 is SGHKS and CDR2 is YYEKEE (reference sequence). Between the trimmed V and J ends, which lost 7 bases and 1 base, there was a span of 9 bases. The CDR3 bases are TGTGCCAGCTTGTCCCTGTCTGGAAACACCATATATTTT. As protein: CASLSLSGNTIYF.

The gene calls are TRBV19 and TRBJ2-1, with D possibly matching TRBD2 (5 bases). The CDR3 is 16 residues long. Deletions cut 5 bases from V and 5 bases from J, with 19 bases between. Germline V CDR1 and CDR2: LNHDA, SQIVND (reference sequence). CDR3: CASSPPGRGIDNEQFF. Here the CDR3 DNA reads TGTGCCAGTAGTCCCCCGGGTAGAGGGATAGACAATGAGCAGTTCTTC.

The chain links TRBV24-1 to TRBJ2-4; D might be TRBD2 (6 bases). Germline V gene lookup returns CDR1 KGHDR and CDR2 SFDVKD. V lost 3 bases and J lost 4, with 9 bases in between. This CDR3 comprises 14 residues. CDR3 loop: CATSDKGTKNIQYF. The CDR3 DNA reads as TGTGCCACCAGTGATAAGGGGACTAAAAACATTCAGTACTTC.

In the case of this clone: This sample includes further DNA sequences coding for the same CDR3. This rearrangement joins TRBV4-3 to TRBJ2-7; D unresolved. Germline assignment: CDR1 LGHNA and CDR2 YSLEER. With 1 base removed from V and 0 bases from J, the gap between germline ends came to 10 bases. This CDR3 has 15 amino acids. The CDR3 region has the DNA TGCGCCAGCAGCCAAGGCCCGGGTAGCTCCTACGAGCAGTACTTC. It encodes CASSQGPGSSYEQYF.

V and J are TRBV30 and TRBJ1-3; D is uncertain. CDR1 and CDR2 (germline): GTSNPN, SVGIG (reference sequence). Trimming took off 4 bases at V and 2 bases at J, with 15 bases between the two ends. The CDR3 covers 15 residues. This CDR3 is CAWTTGSVAGNTIYF. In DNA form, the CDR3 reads TGTGCCTGGACCACCGGGTCGGTAGCTGGAAACACCATATATTTT.

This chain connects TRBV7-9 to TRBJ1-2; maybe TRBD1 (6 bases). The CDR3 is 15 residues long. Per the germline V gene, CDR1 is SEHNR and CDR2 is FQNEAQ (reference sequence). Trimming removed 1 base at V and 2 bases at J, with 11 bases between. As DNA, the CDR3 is TGTGCCAGCAGCTTAGAGGGACACCCAAACTATGGCTACACCTTC. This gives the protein CASSLEGHPNYGYTF.

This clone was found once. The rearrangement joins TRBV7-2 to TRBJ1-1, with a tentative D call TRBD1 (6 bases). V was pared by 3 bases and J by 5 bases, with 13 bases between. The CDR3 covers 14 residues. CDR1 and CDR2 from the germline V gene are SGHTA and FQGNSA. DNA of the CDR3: TGTGCCAGCAGCTTGAACAGGGAAGGGACTGAAGCTTTCTTT. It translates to CASSLNREGTEAFF.